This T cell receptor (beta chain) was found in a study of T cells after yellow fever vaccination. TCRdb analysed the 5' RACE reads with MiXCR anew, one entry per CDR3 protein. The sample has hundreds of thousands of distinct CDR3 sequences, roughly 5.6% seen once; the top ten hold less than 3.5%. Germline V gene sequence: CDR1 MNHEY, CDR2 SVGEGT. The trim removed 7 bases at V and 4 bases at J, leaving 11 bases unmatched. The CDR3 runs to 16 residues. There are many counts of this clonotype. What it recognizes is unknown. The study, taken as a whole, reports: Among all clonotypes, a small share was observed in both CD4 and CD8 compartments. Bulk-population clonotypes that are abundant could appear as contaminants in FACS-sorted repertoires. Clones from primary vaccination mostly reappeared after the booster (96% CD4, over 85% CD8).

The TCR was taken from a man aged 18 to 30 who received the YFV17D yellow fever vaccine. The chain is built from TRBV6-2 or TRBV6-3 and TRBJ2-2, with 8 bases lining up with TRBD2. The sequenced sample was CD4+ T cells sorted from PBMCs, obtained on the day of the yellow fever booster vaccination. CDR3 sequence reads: CASTTVGRGPTGELFF. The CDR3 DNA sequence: TGTGCCAGCACTACGGTCGGGAGGGGTCCCACCGGGGAGCTGTTTTTT.